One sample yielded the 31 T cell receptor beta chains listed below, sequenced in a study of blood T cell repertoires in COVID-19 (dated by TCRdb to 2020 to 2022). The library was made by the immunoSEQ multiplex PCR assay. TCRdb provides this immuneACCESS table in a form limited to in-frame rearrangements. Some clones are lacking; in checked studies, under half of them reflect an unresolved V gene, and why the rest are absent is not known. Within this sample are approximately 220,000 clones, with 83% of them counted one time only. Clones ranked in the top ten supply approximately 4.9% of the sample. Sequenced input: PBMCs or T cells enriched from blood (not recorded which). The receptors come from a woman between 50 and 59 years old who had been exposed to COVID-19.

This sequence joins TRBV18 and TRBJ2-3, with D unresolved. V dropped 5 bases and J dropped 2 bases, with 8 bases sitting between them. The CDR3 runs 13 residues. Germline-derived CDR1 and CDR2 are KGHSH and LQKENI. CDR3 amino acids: CASSTTSTDTQYF. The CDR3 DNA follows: TGTGCCAGCTCAACAACATCCACAGATACGCAGTATTTT. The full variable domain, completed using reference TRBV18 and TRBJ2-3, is NAGVMQNPRHLVRRRGQEARLRCSPMKGHSHVYWYRQLPEEGLKFMVYLQKENIIDESGMPKERFSAEFPKEGPSILRIQQVVRGDSAAYFCASSTTSTDTQYFGPGTRLTVL.

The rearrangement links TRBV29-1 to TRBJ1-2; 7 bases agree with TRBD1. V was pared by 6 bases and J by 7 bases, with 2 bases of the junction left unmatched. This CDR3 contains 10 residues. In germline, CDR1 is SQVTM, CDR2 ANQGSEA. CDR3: CSVGTVGYTF. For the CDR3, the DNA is TGCAGCGTGGGGACAGTTGGCTACACCTTC.

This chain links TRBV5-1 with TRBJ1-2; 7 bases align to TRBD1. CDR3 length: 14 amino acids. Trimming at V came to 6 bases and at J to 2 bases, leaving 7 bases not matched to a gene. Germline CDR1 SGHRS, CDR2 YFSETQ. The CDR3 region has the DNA TGCGCCAGCAAAATAGGGACAGCAAACTATGGCTACACCTTC. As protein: CASKIGTANYGYTF.

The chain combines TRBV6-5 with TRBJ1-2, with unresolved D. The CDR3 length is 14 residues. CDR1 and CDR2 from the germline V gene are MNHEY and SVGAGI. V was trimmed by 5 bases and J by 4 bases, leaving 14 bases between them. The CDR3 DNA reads TGTGCCAGCAGTCCCGGGAAGGGCGGCTATGGCTACACCTTC. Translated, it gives CASSPGKGGYGYTF.

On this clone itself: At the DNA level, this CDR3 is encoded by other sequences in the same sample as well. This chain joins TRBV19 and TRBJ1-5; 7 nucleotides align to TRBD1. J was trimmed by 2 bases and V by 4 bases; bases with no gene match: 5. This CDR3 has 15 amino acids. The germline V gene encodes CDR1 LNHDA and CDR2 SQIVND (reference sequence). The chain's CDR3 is CASSTPGQGNQPQHF. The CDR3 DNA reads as TGTGCCAGTAGTACCCCCGGACAGGGCAATCAGCCCCAGCATTTT.

The CDR3 region is CASQRAGNYEQYF. The CDR3 DNA follows: TGTGCCTCCCAAAGGGCAGGGAACTACGAGCAGTACTTC. The chain links TRBV3-1 (or the pseudogene TRBV3-2) to TRBJ2-7, with D possibly TRBD1 on 5 matching bases. This CDR3 region has 13 residues. V was trimmed by 11 bases and J by 3 bases, leaving 17 bases between them. Per germline, CDR1 LGHDT and CDR2 YNNKEL (reference sequence).

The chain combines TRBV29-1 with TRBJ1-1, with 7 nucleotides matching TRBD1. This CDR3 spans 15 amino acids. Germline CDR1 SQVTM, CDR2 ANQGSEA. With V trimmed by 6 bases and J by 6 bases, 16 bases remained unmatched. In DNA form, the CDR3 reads TGCAGCGTCCTAGGGGGCAATAGAGATATGCCTGAAGCTTTCTTT. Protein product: CSVLGGNRDMPEAFF.

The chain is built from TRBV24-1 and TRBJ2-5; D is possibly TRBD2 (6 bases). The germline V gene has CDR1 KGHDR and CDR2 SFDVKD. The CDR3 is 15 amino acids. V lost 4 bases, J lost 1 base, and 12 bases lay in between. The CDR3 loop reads CATSDGGRIQETQYF. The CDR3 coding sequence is TGTGCCACCAGTGACGGGGGACGGATCCAAGAGACCCAGTACTTC.

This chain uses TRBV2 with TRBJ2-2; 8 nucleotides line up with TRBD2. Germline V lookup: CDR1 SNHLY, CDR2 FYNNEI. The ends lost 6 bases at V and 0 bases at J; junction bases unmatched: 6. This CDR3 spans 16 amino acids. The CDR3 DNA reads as TGTGCCAGCAGCCGAGTCGGGGGGGCGAACACCGGGGAGCTGTTTTTT. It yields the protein CASSRVGGANTGELFF.

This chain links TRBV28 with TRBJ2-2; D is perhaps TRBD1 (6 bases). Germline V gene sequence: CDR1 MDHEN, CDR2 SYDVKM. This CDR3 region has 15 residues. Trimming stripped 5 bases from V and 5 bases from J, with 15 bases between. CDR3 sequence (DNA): TGTGCCAGCAGTCCCTGGTCCGGGACAACCGGGGAGCTGTTTTTT. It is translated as CASSPWSGTTGELFF.

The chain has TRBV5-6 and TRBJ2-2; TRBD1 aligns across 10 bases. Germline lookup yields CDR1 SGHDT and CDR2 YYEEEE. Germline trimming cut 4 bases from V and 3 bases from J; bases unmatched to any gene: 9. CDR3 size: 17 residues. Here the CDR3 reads CASSLRTGTGDTGELFF. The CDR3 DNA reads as TGTGCCAGCAGCCTGAGAACCGGGACAGGGGACACCGGGGAGCTGTTTTTT.

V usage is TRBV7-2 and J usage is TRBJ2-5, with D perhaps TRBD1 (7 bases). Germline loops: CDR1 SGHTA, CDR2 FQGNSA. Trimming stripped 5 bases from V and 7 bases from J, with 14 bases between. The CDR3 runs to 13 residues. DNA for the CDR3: TGTGCCAGCAGCATGAGGGGGCGGGGGACCCAGTACTTC. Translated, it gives CASSMRGRGTQYF.

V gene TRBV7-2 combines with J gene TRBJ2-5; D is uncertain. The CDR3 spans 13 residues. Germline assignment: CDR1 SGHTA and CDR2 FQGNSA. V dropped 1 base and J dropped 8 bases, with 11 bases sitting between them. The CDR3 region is CASSLDDWRTQYF. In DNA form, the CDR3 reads TGTGCCAGCAGCTTAGATGACTGGCGAACCCAGTACTTC. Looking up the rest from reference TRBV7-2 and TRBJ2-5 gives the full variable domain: GAGVSQSPSNKVTEKGKDVELRCDPISGHTALYWYRQSLGQGLEFLIYFQGNSAPDKSGLPSDRFSAERTGGSVSTLTIQRTQQEDSAVYLCASSLDDWRTQYFGPGTRLLVL.

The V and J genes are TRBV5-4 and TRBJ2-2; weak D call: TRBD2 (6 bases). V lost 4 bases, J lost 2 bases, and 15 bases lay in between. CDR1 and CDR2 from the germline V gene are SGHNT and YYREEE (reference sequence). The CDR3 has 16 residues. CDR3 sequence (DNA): TGTGCCAGCAGCATGGGGACTGGCAAAAACACCGGGGAGCTGTTTTTT. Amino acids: CASSMGTGKNTGELFF.

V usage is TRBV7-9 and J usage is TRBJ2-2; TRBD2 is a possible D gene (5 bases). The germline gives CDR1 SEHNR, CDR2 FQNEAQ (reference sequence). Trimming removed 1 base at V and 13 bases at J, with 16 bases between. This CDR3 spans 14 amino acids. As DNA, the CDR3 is TGTGCCAGCAGCTTAGATAATAGCCACCGGGGGCTGTTTTTT. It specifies CASSLDNSHRGLFF.

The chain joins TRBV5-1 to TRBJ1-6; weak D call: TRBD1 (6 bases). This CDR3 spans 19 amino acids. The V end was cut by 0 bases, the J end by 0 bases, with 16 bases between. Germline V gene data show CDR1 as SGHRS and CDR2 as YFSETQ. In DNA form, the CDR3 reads TGCGCCAGCAGCTTGGAGCCCCACAGGGATAGCTCCTATAATTCACCCCTCCACTTT. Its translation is CASSLEPHRDSSYNSPLHF. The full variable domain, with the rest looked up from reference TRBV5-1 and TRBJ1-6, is KAGVTQTPRYLIKTRGQQVTLSCSPISGHRSVSWYQQTPGQGLQFLFEYFSETQRNKGNFPGRFSGRQFSNSRSEMNVSTLELGDSALYLCASSLEPHRDSSYNSPLHFGNGTRLTVT.

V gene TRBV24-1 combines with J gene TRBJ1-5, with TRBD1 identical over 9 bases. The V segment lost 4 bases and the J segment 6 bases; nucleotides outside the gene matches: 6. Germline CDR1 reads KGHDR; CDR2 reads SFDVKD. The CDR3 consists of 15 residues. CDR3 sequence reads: CATSEGTGPSQPQHF. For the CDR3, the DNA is TGTGCCACCAGTGAGGGGACAGGGCCTAGTCAGCCCCAGCATTTT.

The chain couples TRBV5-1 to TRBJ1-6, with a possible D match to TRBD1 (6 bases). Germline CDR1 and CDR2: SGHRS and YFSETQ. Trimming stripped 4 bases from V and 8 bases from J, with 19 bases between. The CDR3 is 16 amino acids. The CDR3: CASSPGQPSSHSPLHF. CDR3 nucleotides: TGCGCCAGCAGCCCCGGACAGCCTTCGTCACATTCACCCCTCCACTTT.

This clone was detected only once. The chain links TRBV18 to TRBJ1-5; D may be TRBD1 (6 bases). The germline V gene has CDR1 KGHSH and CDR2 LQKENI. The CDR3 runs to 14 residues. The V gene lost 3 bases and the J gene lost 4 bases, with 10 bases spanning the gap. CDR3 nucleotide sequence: TGTGCCAGCTCACCTATGAGGGGGAATCAGCCCCAGCATTTT. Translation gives CASSPMRGNQPQHF. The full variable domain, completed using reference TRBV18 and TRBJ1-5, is NAGVMQNPRHLVRRRGQEARLRCSPMKGHSHVYWYRQLPEEGLKFMVYLQKENIIDESGMPKERFSAEFPKEGPSILRIQQVVRGDSAAYFCASSPMRGNQPQHFGDGTRLSIL.

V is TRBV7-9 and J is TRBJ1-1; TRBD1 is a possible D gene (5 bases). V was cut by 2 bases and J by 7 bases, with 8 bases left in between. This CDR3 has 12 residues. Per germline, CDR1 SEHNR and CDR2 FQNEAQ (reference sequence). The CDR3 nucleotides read TGTGCCAGCAGCTTACAGGGCAATGAAGCTTTCTTT. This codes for CASSLQGNEAFF.

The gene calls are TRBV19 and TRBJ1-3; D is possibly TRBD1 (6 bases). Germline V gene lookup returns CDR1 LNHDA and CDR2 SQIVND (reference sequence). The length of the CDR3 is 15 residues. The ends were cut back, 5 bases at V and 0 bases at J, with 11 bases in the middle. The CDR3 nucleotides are TGTGCCAGTAGTGCCACAGGGTCCTCTGGAAACACCATATATTTT. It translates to CASSATGSSGNTIYF.

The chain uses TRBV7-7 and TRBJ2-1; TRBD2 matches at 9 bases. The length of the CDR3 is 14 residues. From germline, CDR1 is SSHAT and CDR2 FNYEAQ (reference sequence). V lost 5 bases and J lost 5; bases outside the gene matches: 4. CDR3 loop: CASSRSGGNNEQFF. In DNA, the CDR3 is TGTGCCAGCAGCAGGAGCGGGGGGAACAATGAGCAGTTCTTC.

CDR3 loop: CASSIDNPANTGELFF. The CDR3 nucleotides are TGCGCCAGCAGCATAGACAATCCGGCGAACACCGGGGAGCTGTTTTTT. V gene TRBV5-1 combines with J gene TRBJ2-2, with no clear D. The CDR3 loop spans 16 amino acids. Looked up from germline, CDR1 is SGHRS and CDR2 is YFSETQ. V was trimmed by 4 bases and J by 0 bases, leaving 13 bases between them.

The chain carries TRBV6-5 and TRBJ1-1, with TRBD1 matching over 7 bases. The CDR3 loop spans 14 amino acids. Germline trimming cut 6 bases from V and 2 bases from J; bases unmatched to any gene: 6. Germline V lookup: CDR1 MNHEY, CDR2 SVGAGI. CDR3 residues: CASSRTGINTEAFF. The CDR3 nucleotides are TGTGCCAGCAGCCGGACAGGCATAAACACTGAAGCTTTCTTT.

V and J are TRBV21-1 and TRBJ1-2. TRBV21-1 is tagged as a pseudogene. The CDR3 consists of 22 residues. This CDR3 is CASSKMSTKCSPTRVGNYGYTF. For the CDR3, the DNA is TGTGCCAGCAGCAAAATGTCCACCAAGTGTTCCCCCACGAGGGTGGGAAACTATGGCTACACCTTC.

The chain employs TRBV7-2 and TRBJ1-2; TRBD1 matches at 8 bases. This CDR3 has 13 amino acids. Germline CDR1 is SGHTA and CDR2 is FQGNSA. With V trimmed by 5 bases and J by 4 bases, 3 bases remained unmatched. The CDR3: CASSQGAGYGYTF. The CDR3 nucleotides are TGTGCCAGCAGCCAGGGGGCCGGCTATGGCTACACCTTC.

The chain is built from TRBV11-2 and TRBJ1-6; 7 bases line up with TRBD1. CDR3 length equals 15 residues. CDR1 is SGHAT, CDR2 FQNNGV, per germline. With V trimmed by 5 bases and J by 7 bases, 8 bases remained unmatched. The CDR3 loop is CASSPSTGLNSPLHF. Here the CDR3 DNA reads TGTGCCAGCAGCCCCTCGACAGGGTTGAATTCACCCCTCCACTTT.

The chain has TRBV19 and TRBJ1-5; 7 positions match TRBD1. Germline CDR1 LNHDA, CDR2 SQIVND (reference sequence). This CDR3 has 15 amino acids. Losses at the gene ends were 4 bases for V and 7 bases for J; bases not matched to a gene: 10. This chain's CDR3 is CASSNVGQGQQPQHF. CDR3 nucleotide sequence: TGTGCCAGTAGTAATGTTGGGCAGGGACAGCAGCCCCAGCATTTT.

The CDR3 DNA reads as TGTGCCAGCAGTAGGAGAGGTGAGCAGTTCTTC. Protein: CASSRRGEQFF. The chain combines TRBV28 with TRBJ2-1; D is ambiguous. The V end lost 5 bases, the J end lost 9 bases, and 8 bases lay between the germline ends. This CDR3 has 11 amino acids. Germline loops: CDR1 MDHEN, CDR2 SYDVKM.

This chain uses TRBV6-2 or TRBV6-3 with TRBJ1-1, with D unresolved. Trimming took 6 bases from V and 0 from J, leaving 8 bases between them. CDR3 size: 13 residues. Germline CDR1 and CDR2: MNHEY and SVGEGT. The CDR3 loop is CASSNSLNTEAFF. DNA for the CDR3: TGTGCCAGCAGCAACAGTCTGAACACTGAAGCTTTCTTT.

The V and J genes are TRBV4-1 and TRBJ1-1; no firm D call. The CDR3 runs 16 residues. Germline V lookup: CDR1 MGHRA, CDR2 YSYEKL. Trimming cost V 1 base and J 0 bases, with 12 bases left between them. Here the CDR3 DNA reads TGCGCCAGCAGCCAAGGGGTAGCGGACTTGAACACTGAAGCTTTCTTT. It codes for CASSQGVADLNTEAFF.